Listed below are T cell receptor beta chains from one sample, sequenced in a study of shared clonotypes between healthy human individuals. TCRdb's copy holds only in-frame clones and misses some; the assay was immunoSEQ multiplex PCR. The sample lists around 500,000 clones, around 85% occurring once. Sequencing used PBMCs. The receptors come from a woman in her forties in good health. Some clones in this sample may be carry-over from other donors' samples. Both conserved end residues are part of each CDR3.

v_call: TRBV7-2; cdr3_aa: CASSLQQAQGGYTF
v_call: TRBV19; cdr3_aa: CASTLGTMIDNEQFF
v_call: TRBV29-1; cdr3_aa: CSVAESGNYGYTF
v_call: TRBV13; cdr3_aa: CAASSLEYSEPSNSGNTIYF
v_call: TRBV5-1; cdr3_aa: CASSLGHPTNTDTQYF
v_call: TRBV6-5; cdr3_aa: CASRGQIKETQYF
v_call: TRBV27; cdr3_aa: CASSPRVPETQYF
v_call: TRBV4-3; cdr3_aa: CASSPGFSVGGVNEQFF
v_call: TRBV19; cdr3_aa: CASSGPDSLTNEKLFF
v_call: TRBV7-3; cdr3_aa: CASSLLVGINEQFF
v_call: TRBV7-2; cdr3_aa: CASSQTTGGQGGYTF
v_call: TRBV28; cdr3_aa: CASSLIGTGSWGYTF
v_call: TRBV6-1; cdr3_aa: CASRVRASYGYTF
v_call: TRBV5-1; cdr3_aa: CASSLDGPVGAEAFF
v_call: TRBV27; cdr3_aa: CASSLTPGTQNGYTF
v_call: TRBV10-2; cdr3_aa: CASSDYGRIPYNEQFF
v_call: TRBV29-1; cdr3_aa: CSVEQGAKTEAFF
v_call: TRBV19; cdr3_aa: CASSILAGELFF
v_call: TRBV11-2; cdr3_aa: CASSLVRGGRYEQYF
v_call: TRBV7-2; cdr3_aa: CASSLAQGNGELFF
v_call: TRBV10-3; cdr3_aa: CAISESAGLAGGSGDTQYF
v_call: TRBV12-2; cdr3_aa: CASRLFAEQYF
v_call: TRBV7-6; cdr3_aa: CASSPQRLNTGELFF
v_call: TRBV7-2; cdr3_aa: CASSSLAERYEQYF
v_call: TRBV28; cdr3_aa: CASRRHSVYSDNEQFF
v_call: TRBV6-5; cdr3_aa: CASSYSWTGSGNTIYF
v_call: TRBV2; cdr3_aa: CASEGPGDKTQYF
v_call: TRBV5-4; cdr3_aa: CASSWGVANEKLFF
v_call: TRBV13; cdr3_aa: CASKLGPAYEQYF
v_call: TRBV28; cdr3_aa: CASSHRQGGMETQYF
v_call: TRBV5-6; cdr3_aa: CASSRRQGVSYEQYF
v_call: TRBV30; cdr3_aa: CAWAGLAGGPSTYNEQFF
v_call: TRBV29-1; cdr3_aa: CSVYSPGQGSGYTF
v_call: TRBV28; cdr3_aa: CASSPDRRNTGELFF
v_call: TRBV28; cdr3_aa: CASSLGGAANEKLFF
v_call: TRBV28; cdr3_aa: CASRSGQLHGYTF
v_call: TRBV28; cdr3_aa: CASSLTGAAVKQYF
v_call: TRBV2; cdr3_aa: CASSERTSGSYEQYF
v_call: TRBV19; cdr3_aa: CASSKGGAGEQYF
v_call: TRBV7-9; cdr3_aa: CASSLGGQPQHF
v_call: TRBV7-9; cdr3_aa: CASQLAGAYNEQFF
v_call: TRBV9; cdr3_aa: CASSVGGGQSGGETQYF
v_call: TRBV4-1; cdr3_aa: CASSPTEGQGIYGYTF
v_call: TRBV10-3; cdr3_aa: CAIGNPGFAYGYTF
v_call: TRBV30; cdr3_aa: CASPRDPPDGANVLTF
v_call: TRBV19; cdr3_aa: CASSPWTGGNTGELFF
v_call: TRBV7-9; cdr3_aa: CASSSGLARNEQFF
v_call: TRBV6-4; cdr3_aa: CASRGLGDTQYF
v_call: TRBV7-9; cdr3_aa: CASSYREGGIETQYF
v_call: TRBV6-5; cdr3_aa: CASSDSSGRIEQYF
v_call: TRBV29-1; cdr3_aa: CSVGLTSGKTDTQYF
v_call: TRBV10-3; cdr3_aa: CAISESVDTQYF
v_call: TRBV7-3; cdr3_aa: CASSLYDSPETQYF
v_call: TRBV7-9; cdr3_aa: CASSSVAYEQYF
v_call: TRBV5-1; cdr3_aa: CASSLEGRDTDTQYF